The TCR beta chain under discussion was sequenced for a study of OX40 agonist ivuxolimab in advanced cancers. Study information: With ivuxolimab, an agonistic anti-OX40 (CD134) antibody, patients were treated. With a range of 23 to 79, age averaged approximately 60 years, and around 83% were male. Findings of the study overall: Expansion of clones was among the lowest in partial responders at 0.1-3.0 mg/kg. The study observed clonal expansion of CD4+ and CD8+ blood T cells by week 6 at 0.1 to 3.0 mg/kg.

Notes on this clone: The antigen is undetermined.

Repertoires were generated with immunoSEQ multiplex PCR, while TCRdb's copy carries only in-frame clones and drops some. The profile shows some 68,000 clones, about 80% of them singletons. The sequencing used CD4+ or CD8+ T cells sorted from blood, collected in a trial of the OX40 agonist ivuxolimab. The clonotype originates from an adult with an advanced solid tumor such as melanoma, head and neck, liver or kidney cancer.

This chain's CDR3 is CASSPTQGGGETQYF. The CDR3 DNA is TGTGCCAGCAGCCCTACTCAGGGTGGGGGGGAGACCCAGTACTTC. The chain links TRBV11-2 to TRBJ2-5; TRBD2 is a possible D gene (6 bases). CDR3 length: 15 amino acids. Trimming cost V 5 bases and J 5 bases, with 18 bases left between them. CDR1 and CDR2 (germline): SGHAT, FQNNGV.